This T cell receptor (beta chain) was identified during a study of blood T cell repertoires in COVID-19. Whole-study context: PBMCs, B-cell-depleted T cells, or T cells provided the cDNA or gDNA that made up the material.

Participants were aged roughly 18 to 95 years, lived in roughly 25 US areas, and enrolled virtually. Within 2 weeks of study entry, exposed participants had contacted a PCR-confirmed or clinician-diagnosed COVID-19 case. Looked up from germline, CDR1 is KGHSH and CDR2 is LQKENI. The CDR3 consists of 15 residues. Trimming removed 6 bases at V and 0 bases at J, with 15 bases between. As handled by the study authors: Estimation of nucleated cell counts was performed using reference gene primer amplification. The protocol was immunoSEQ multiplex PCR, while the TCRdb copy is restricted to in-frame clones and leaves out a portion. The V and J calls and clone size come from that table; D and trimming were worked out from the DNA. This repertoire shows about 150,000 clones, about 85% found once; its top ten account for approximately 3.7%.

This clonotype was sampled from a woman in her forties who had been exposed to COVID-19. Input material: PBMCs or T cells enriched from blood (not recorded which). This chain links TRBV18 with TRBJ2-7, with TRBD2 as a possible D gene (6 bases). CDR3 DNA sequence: TGTGCCAGCTCTTCGGAGGGGCTGAGCTCCTACGAGCAGTACTTC. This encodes CASSSEGLSSYEQYF.